The clone carrying this TCR beta chain appeared a single time. The data originate from a study of blood T cell repertoires in COVID-19. Study overall: From T cells, B-cell-depleted T cells, or PBMCs came the material, which was cDNA or gDNA.

Profiling relied on immunoSEQ multiplex PCR, and the TCRdb table lists in-frame clones only, not all of them. The sample yields about 190,000 clones, about four fifths seen once. The study drew participants aged about 18 to 95 years from some 24 US areas. Which cohort a participant joined came from the clinical history participants gave. A COVID-19 case had been met by exposed participants during the 2 weeks before study entry. The V and J ends lost 2 bases and 4 bases respectively, with 15 bases between them. This CDR3 has 16 amino acids. The germline gives CDR1 MNHEY, CDR2 SMNVEV (reference sequence).

Sequencing was done on a sample of PBMCs or T cells enriched from blood (not recorded which). This receptor was taken from a woman in her 30s who had been exposed to COVID-19. The chain combines TRBV27 with TRBJ2-1; D may be TRBD2 (7 bases). The CDR3 sequence: CASSLAGGGPYNEQFF. The DNA for the CDR3 is TGTGCCAGCAGTTTAGCGGGCGGGGGCCCTTACAATGAGCAGTTCTTC.